Listed below are T cell receptor beta chains from one sample, sequenced in a study of T-cell reconstitution after alpha-beta-depleted transplantation in children. From the PCR reads, TCRdb called clonotypes with MiXCR, one entry per CDR3 protein. The sample holds 600,000 to 700,000 distinct CDR3 sequences, roughly 15% seen once. Material: PBMCs from the stem cell graft donor, obtained from the stem cell graft. The receptors come from a human donor who donated a stem cell graft to a child with acute myeloid leukemia. Each CDR3 is given with its conserved first and last residue. The D gene is left open where the match is weak. Rows give clone size only sometimes, using once, few, many, or a class for an expanded clone.

j_call clone_size d_call v_call cdr3_aa cdr3_nt
TRBJ2-5 NA NA TRBV7-9 CASSPPGPGETQYF TGTGCCAGCAGCCCCCCGGGACCGGGAGAGACCCAGTACTTC
TRBJ2-3 many TRBD2 TRBV7-2 CASSSAGVDTQYF TGTGCCAGCAGCTCCGCGGGGGTGGATACGCAGTATTTT
TRBJ2-1 few TRBD2 TRBV12-3/TRBV12-4 CASSPAGGLSYNEQFF TGTGCCAGCAGCCCCGCGGGGGGGCTATCGTACAATGAGCAGTTCTTC
TRBJ1-1 NA NA TRBV29-1 CSVPGEAFF TGCAGCGTTCCGGGGGAAGCTTTCTTT
TRBJ2-3 few NA TRBV4-3 CASSQDRASDTQYF TGCGCCAGCAGCCAAGATCGGGCCTCAGATACGCAGTATTTT
TRBJ1-6 few NA TRBV27 CASSYRADSPLHF TGTGCCAGCAGTTATCGGGCGGATTCACCCCTCCACTTT
TRBJ1-1 NA TRBD1 TRBV7-2 CASSSRTGRDTEAFF TGTGCCAGCAGCTCCCGGACAGGGAGGGACACTGAAGCTTTCTTT
TRBJ2-1 many TRBD1 TRBV5-6 CASSGWDRSYNEQFF TGTGCCAGCAGCGGCTGGGACAGGAGCTACAATGAGCAGTTCTTC
TRBJ1-1 NA TRBD1 TRBV29-1 CSVHLTGSGEAFF TGCAGCGTCCACTTGACAGGGTCCGGTGAAGCTTTCTTT
TRBJ2-3 many NA TRBV7-2 CASSLVVTDTQYF TGTGCCAGCAGTTTAGTGGTCACAGATACGCAGTATTTT
TRBJ1-1 NA NA TRBV20-1 CSAPEGFGNTEAFF TGCAGTGCTCCTGAAGGGTTTGGGAACACTGAAGCTTTCTTT
TRBJ1-2 few TRBD1 TRBV12-3/TRBV12-4 CASSPDRVGYTF TGTGCCAGCAGCCCTGACAGGGTCGGCTACACCTTC
TRBJ1-2 many NA TRBV7-9 CASSTSGAANYGYTF TGTGCCAGCAGCACGTCGGGGGCGGCTAACTATGGCTACACCTTC
TRBJ2-3 few TRBD2 TRBV10-3 CAISAVAGGQTSTDTQYF TGTGCCATCAGTGCTGTCGCGGGGGGGCAAACTAGCACAGATACGCAGTATTTT
TRBJ2-3 NA NA TRBV20-1 CSATGLGGEGDTQYF TGCAGTGCCACAGGTTTGGGGGGAGAAGGGGATACGCAGTATTTT
TRBJ2-2 few NA TRBV7-9 CASSLNLGPTGELFF TGTGCCAGCAGCTTAAATCTAGGGCCCACCGGGGAGCTGTTTTTT
TRBJ2-1 NA TRBD1 TRBV20-1 CSALRDRGPAYNEQFF TGCAGTGCACTCCGGGACAGGGGCCCGGCCTACAATGAGCAGTTCTTC
TRBJ1-2 few NA TRBV6-5 CASSYGAVFNNAANYGYTF TGTGCCAGCAGTTATGGGGCAGTTTTTAATAATGCGGCTAACTATGGCTACACCTTC
TRBJ2-7 many NA TRBV29-1 CSVVVSYEQYF TGCAGCGTTGTCGTCAGCTACGAGCAGTACTTC
TRBJ1-2 few NA TRBV29-1 CSVEGQDNGYTF TGCAGCGTTGAAGGCCAGGATAATGGCTACACCTTC
TRBJ1-1 NA NA TRBV7-2 CASSTGLRNTEAFF TGTGCCAGCAGCACGGGATTACGGAACACTGAAGCTTTCTTT
TRBJ1-2 few NA TRBV30 CAWSIGNYGYTF TGTGCCTGGAGTATCGGCAACTATGGCTACACCTTC
TRBJ1-2 NA TRBD1 TRBV25-1 CASSEKVRGNYGYTF TGTGCCAGCAGTGAGAAGGTCAGGGGGAACTATGGCTACACCTTC
TRBJ1-6 many NA TRBV6-5 CASSYEGVYTSPLHF TGTGCCAGCAGTTACGAGGGGGTATATACTTCACCCCTCCACTTT
TRBJ2-2 few NA TRBV6-1 CASSPTDWTANTGELFF TGTGCCAGCAGTCCAACGGACTGGACCGCGAACACCGGGGAGCTGTTTTTT
TRBJ2-2 few NA TRBV20-1 CSATGLNPNTGELFF TGCAGTGCAACAGGACTAAATCCGAACACCGGGGAGCTGTTTTTT
TRBJ2-5 many NA TRBV20-1 CSARGTSSGGLETQYF TGCAGTGCTAGGGGGACGAGTAGTGGGGGCCTGGAGACCCAGTACTTC
TRBJ2-5 many TRBD2 TRBV6-5 CASSSSGGQETQYF TGTGCCAGCAGTTCCTCGGGGGGGCAAGAGACCCAGTACTTC
TRBJ2-5 NA NA TRBV7-9 CASSSRDEQETQYF TGTGCCAGCAGCTCCCGGGACGAACAAGAGACCCAGTACTTC
TRBJ1-4 NA NA TRBV4-1 CASSQEVRAWEKLFF TGCGCCAGCAGCCAAGAGGTCCGGGCCTGGGAAAAACTGTTTTTT
TRBJ2-1 NA NA TRBV20-1 CSASYGGLSNEQFF TGCAGTGCTAGTTACGGGGGCCTCTCGAATGAGCAGTTCTTC
TRBJ2-1 few NA TRBV5-1 CASSLSPPPYNEQFF TGCGCCAGCAGCTTAAGCCCGCCCCCCTACAATGAGCAGTTCTTC
TRBJ2-1 NA TRBD2 TRBV6-5 CASSYSSGRVVNNEQFF TGTGCCAGCAGTTACTCGAGTGGGAGGGTTGTCAACAATGAGCAGTTCTTC
TRBJ2-1 many NA TRBV9 CASSVEDLQGKEQFF TGTGCCAGCAGCGTAGAAGACCTACAGGGTAAGGAGCAGTTCTTC
TRBJ2-1 many NA TRBV7-8 CASSLAGGPFSYNEQFF TGTGCCAGCAGCTTAGCGGGGGGTCCGTTTTCCTACAATGAGCAGTTCTTC
TRBJ1-1 many NA TRBV3-1 CASSQGPPMGEAFF TGTGCCAGCAGCCAAGGGCCGCCGATGGGTGAAGCTTTCTTT
TRBJ1-2 many NA TRBV20-1 CSARDYAFNYGYTF TGCAGTGCTAGAGATTATGCGTTTAACTATGGCTACACCTTC
TRBJ2-7 many NA TRBV12-3/TRBV12-4 CASSSSHSYEQYF TGTGCCAGCAGTTCCAGCCACTCCTACGAGCAGTACTTC
TRBJ2-1 many NA TRBV20-1 CSARPETDYQQQFF TGCAGTGCTAGGCCCGAGACGGACTACCAACAGCAGTTCTTC
TRBJ2-7 many NA TRBV15 CATSRKTPGEQYF TGTGCCACCAGCAGAAAAACTCCCGGCGAGCAGTACTTC
TRBJ2-3 many NA TRBV20-1 CSATPGVRIRTDTRRDTQYF TGCAGTGCTACCCCAGGTGTGCGGATACGCACAGATACGAGACGAGATACGCAGTATTTT